Sequencing of this T cell receptor beta chain was carried out in a study of T cells in Graves' hyperthyroidism and ophthalmopathy. V was clipped by 1 base and J by 4 bases, with 9 bases between them. CDR3 length: 14 amino acids. CDR1 is LGHDT and CDR2 is YNNKEL in the germline V gene (reference sequence). Patients showing uncontrolled infection, other autoimmune disease, pregnancy or lactation were ineligible. Based on clinical symptoms, serum thyroxine and TRAb, thyroid ultrasound and orbital computed tomography, diagnoses were reached. Amplified TCR beta CDR3 regions derived from RNA transcripts. HTBI primers were employed in a first-round RT-PCR of the TCR CDR3. One entry per CDR3 protein results from TCRdb running MiXCR on the multiplex PCR reads. The data show 450,000 to 650,000 distinct CDR3 sequences, 17% seen once.

V and J are TRBV3-1 and TRBJ2-3; D possibly corresponds to TRBD2 (6 bases). This clonotype originated in a woman aged 18-29 years with Graves' ophthalmopathy. The specimen sequenced was blood. CDR3 sequence reads: CASSQGGDADTQYF. The DNA for the CDR3 is TGTGCCAGCAGCCAAGGCGGGGACGCAGATACGCAGTATTTT.